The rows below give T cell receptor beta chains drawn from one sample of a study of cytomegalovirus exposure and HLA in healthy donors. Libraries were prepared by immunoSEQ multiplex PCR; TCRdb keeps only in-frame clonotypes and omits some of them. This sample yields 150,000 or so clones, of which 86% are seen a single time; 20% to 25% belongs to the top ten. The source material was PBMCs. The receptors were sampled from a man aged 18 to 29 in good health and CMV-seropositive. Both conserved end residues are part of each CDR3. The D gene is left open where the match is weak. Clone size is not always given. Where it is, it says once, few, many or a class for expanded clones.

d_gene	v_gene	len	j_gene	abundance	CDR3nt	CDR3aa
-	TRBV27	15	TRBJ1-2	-	TGTGCCAGCAGTTCCACGAGTGTGGGGGAGGGGGGCTACACCTTC	CASSSTSVGEGGYTF
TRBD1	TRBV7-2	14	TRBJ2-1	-	TGTGCCAGCAGCATACGGGACAGGGACTATGAGCAGTTCTTC	CASSIRDRDYEQFF
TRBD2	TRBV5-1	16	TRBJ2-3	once	TGCGCCAGCAGCTTGGTCGCGGGAGGGCCGGCAGATACGCAGTATTTT	CASSLVAGGPADTQYF
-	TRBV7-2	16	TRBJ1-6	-	TGTGCCAGCAGCTTACAGGGCCCCTCCTATAATTCACCCCTCCACTTT	CASSLQGPSYNSPLHF
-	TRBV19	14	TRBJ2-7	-	TGTGCCAGTAGTATGCAGGGGACCTCCTACGAGCAGTACTTC	CASSMQGTSYEQYF
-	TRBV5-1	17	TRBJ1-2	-	TGCGCCAGCAGCTTGGCGTATGGGGCAGTTTCTAACTATGGCTACACCTTC	CASSLAYGAVSNYGYTF
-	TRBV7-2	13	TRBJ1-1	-	TGTGCCAGCAGCCATCGGACAGTTGGGAAAGCTTTCTTT	CASSHRTVGKAFF
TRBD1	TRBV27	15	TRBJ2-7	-	TGTGCCAGCAGTCCCACGGGACAGGGGATGGGCGAGCAGTACTTC	CASSPTGQGMGEQYF
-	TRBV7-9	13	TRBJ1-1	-	TGTGCCAGCACCCAATGGGCGAACACTGAAGCTTTCTTT	CASTQWANTEAFF
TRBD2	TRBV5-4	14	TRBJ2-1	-	TGTGCCACCTTAGCGGGAGGCGCCGGTATTGAGCAGTTCTTC	CATLAGGAGIEQFF
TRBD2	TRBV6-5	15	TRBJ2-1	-	TGTGCCAGCAGCCGACTAGCGGGAGTTGACAATGAGCAGTTCTTC	CASSRLAGVDNEQFF
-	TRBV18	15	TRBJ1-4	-	TGTGCCAGCTCAGAAACAGGATTACGGGGGGAAAAACTGTTTTTT	CASSETGLRGEKLFF
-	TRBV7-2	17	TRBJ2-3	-	TGTGCCAGCAGCTTAGCGTGGTGGGGCTCGGGCACAGATACGCAGTATTTT	CASSLAWWGSGTDTQYF
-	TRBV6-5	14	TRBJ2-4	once	TGTGCCAGCAGTTACACCAAGCCCCCCGGCATTCAGTACTTC	CASSYTKPPGIQYF
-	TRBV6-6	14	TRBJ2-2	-	TGTGCCAGCAGCCCCGAGCGGGCTTTCGGGGAGCTGTTTTTT	CASSPERAFGELFF
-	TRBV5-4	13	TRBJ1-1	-	TGTGCCAGCAGCCCCGGACAGAACACTGAAGCTTTCTTT	CASSPGQNTEAFF
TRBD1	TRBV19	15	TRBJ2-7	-	TGTGCCAGTAGTATAGGATACAGGGGCTCCTACGAGCAGTACTTC	CASSIGYRGSYEQYF
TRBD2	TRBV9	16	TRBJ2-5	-	TGTGCCAGCACCCCGGAGGGAAGCGGGGGGCAAGAGACCCAGTACTTC	CASTPEGSGGQETQYF
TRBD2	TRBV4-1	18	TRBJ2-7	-	TGCGCCAGCAGCCAAGGAAAACTAGCGGGAGGGTTGTCCTACGAGCAGTACTTC	CASSQGKLAGGLSYEQYF
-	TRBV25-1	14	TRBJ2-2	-	TGTGCCAGCAGCCGGGTCAATCGGGCCGGGGAGCTGTTTTTT	CASSRVNRAGELFF
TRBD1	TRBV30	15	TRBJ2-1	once	TGTGCCTGGAGTGCCCCACAGGGGCCGTACAATGAGCAGTTCTTC	CAWSAPQGPYNEQFF
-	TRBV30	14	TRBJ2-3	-	TGTGCCTGGAGTCGGCAGGGGGGAGCAGATACGCAGTATTTT	CAWSRQGGADTQYF
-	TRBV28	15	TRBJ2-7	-	TGTGCCAGCACCCTCTTGGGGGGAGGTTCCTACGAGCAGTACTTC	CASTLLGGGSYEQYF
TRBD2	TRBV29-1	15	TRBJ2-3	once	TGCAGCGTGGTCCCGACTAGCGGTTGGGCAGATACGCAGTATTTT	CSVVPTSGWADTQYF
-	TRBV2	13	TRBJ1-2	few	TGTGCCAGCAGTGGGCAGGCTAACTATGGCTACACCTTC	CASSGQANYGYTF
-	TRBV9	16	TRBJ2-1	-	TGTGCCAGCAGCCTCCCTGGACACAGCTCCTACAATGAGCAGTTCTTC	CASSLPGHSSYNEQFF
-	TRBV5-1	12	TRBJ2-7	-	TGCGCCAGCAGCGTGGGCGGGAACGAGCAGTACTTC	CASSVGGNEQYF
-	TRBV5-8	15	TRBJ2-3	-	TGTGCCAGCAGCTTGGGGACAGTGAGCACAGATACGCAGTATTTT	CASSLGTVSTDTQYF
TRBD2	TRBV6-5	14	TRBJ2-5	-	TGTGCCAGCACCCAGCGGGGGTTCCAAGAGACCCAGTACTTC	CASTQRGFQETQYF
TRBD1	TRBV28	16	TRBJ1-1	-	TGTGCCAGCAGTTTATTGGCAGGGGGTTTGAACACTGAAGCTTTCTTT	CASSLLAGGLNTEAFF
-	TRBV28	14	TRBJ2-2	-	TGTGCCAGCAGTTTGGACTTGGGGTCCGGGGAGCTGTTTTTT	CASSLDLGSGELFF
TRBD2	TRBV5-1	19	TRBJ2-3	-	TGCGCCAGCAGCTTGGATTCCCTTAGGCGGGAGTGGAGGCCAGATACGCAGTATTTT	CASSLDSLRREWRPDTQYF
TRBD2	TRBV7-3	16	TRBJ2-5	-	TGTGCCAGCAGCTTAACGACTAGCGGGAGGACAGGGACCCAGTACTTC	CASSLTTSGRTGTQYF
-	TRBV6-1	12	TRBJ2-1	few	TGTGCCAGCATCGAGACTAGGGGATCGAAGTTCTTC	CASIETRGSKFF
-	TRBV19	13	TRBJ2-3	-	TGTGCCAGTAGCCCGAGCAGCACAGATACGCAGTATTTT	CASSPSSTDTQYF
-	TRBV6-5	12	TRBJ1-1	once	TGTGCCAGCACCCGGGGGGCAGGTGAAGCTTTCTTT	CASTRGAGEAFF
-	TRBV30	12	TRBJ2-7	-	TGTGCCTGGAGTCCGGGTTCCTACGAGCAGTACTTC	CAWSPGSYEQYF
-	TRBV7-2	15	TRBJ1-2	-	TGTGCCAGCAGCTTAGGCCTCCAGAGGGTACGTGGCTACACCTTC	CASSLGLQRVRGYTF
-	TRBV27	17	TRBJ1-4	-	TGTGCCAGCAGACCCGACCAAGGGCGGGGAGGTAATGAAAAACTGTTTTTT	CASRPDQGRGGNEKLFF
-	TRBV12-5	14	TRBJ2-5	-	TGTGCTAGTGGTTTGGTAACGGTCACCGTGACCCAGTACTTC	CASGLVTVTVTQYF
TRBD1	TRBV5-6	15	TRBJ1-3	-	TGTGCCAGCAGCCCGGCCACAGGGGCGGGAAACACCATATATTTT	CASSPATGAGNTIYF
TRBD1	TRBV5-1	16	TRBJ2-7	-	TGCGCCAGCCGAATTCGGACAGGGCGCATGGATCACGAGCAGTACTTC	CASRIRTGRMDHEQYF
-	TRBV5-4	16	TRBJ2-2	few	TGTGCCAGCAGCAAGACAGAAGGACGTTACACCGGGGAGCTGTTTTTT	CASSKTEGRYTGELFF
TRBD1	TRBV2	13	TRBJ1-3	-	TGTGCCAGCAGTCCAGGGGGCGGAAACACCATATATTTT	CASSPGGGNTIYF
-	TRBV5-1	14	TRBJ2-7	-	TGCGCCAGCAGCTTGGATGTGGGGGCGAGGGAGCAGTACTTC	CASSLDVGAREQYF
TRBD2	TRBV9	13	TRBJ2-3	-	TGTGCCAGCAGCGGGGACTACACAGATACGCAGTATTTT	CASSGDYTDTQYF
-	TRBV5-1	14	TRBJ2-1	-	TGCGCCAGCAGCTTGGGACTAGCCTACAATGAGCAGTTCTTC	CASSLGLAYNEQFF
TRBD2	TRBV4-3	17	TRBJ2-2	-	TGCGCCAGCAGCCATCAGACTAGCAAATCGGACACCGGGGAGCTGTTTTTT	CASSHQTSKSDTGELFF
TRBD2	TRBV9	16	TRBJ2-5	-	TGTGCCAGCAGCAAGTCTCTAGCGGGTAACCAAGAGACCCAGTACTTC	CASSKSLAGNQETQYF
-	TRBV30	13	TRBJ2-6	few	TGTGCCCGGGTTTCTGAGGGGGCCAACGTCCTGACTTTC	CARVSEGANVLTF
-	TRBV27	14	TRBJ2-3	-	TGTGCCAGCAGTTTATTTGACTTCACAGATACGCAGTATTTT	CASSLFDFTDTQYF
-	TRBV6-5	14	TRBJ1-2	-	TGTGCCAGCAGCCGCCCCGGGGGGCCTAATGGCTACACCTTC	CASSRPGGPNGYTF
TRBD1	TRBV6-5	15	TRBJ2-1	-	TGTGCCAGCACCTTGGACAGGGGGCGATTCAATGAGCAGTTCTTC	CASTLDRGRFNEQFF
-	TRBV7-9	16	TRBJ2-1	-	TGTGCCAGCAGCCAAAGCGGGCCGAACTCCTACAATGAGCAGTTCTTC	CASSQSGPNSYNEQFF
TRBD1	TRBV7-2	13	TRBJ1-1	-	TGTGCCAGCAGCCCTCGCGACAGGGTTGGAGCTTTCTTT	CASSPRDRVGAFF
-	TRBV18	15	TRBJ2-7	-	TGTGCCACCACCCGGTTGCCAGGGCAAAACTACGAGCAGTACTTC	CATTRLPGQNYEQYF
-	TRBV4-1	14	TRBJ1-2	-	TGCGCCAGCAGCCAAGAACGGGCAGGGTATGGCTACACCTTC	CASSQERAGYGYTF